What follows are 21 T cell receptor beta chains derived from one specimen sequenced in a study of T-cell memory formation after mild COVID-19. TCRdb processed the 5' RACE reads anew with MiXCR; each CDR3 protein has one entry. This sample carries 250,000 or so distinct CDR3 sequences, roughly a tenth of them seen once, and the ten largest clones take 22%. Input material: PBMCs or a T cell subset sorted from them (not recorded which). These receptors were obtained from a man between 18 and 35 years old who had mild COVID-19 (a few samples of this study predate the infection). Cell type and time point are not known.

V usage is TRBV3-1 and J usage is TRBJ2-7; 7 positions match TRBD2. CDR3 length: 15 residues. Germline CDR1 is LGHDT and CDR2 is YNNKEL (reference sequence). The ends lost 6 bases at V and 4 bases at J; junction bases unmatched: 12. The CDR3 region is CASRRTGTIGYEQYF. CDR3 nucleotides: TGTGCCAGCAGGCGGACCGGGACTATAGGTTACGAGCAGTACTTC.

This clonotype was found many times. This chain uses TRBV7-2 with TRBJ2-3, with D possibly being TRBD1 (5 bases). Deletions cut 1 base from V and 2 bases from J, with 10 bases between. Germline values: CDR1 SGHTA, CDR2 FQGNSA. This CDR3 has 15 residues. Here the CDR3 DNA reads TGTGCCAGCAGCTTAGAGGGGCGACCCACAGATACGCAGTATTTT. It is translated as CASSLEGRPTDTQYF.

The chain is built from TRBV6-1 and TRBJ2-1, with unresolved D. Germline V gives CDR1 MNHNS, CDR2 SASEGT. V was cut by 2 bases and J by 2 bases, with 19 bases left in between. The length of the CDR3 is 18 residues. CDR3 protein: CASSELFTDINPYNEQFF. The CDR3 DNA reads TGTGCCAGCAGTGAACTGTTTACAGATATTAATCCCTACAATGAGCAGTTCTTC.

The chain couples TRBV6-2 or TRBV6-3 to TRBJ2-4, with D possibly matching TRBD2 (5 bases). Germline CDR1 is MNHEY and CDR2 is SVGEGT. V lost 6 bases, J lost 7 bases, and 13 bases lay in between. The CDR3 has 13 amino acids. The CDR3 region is CASSPPGLNIQYF. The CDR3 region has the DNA TGTGCCAGCAGCCCCCCCGGACTGAACATTCAGTACTTC.

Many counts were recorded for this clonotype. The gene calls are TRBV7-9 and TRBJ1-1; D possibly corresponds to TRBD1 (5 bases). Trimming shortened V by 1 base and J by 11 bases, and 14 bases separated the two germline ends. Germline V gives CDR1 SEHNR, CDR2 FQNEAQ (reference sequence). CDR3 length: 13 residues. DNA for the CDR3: TGTGCCAGCAGCTTAGGTACAGGCCGACGGGCTTTCTTT. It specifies CASSLGTGRRAFF.

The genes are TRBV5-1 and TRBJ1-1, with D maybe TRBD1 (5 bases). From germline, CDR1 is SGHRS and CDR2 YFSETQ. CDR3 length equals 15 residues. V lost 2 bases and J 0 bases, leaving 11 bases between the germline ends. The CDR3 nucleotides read TGCGCCAGCAGCTTAGACGGGGCCATGAACACTGAAGCTTTCTTT. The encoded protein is CASSLDGAMNTEAFF.

CDR3 nucleotide sequence: TGTGCCAGCAGTTCCCCGGCGGGACCATCCATTCTTAGGGCTTTCTTT. The encoded protein is CASSSPAGPSILRAFF. The rearrangement uses TRBV28 and TRBJ1-1; possible D gene TRBD1, 5 bases. There are 16 residues in the CDR3. The V end was cut by 4 bases, the J end by 11 bases, with 26 bases between. The germline CDR1 and CDR2 sequences are MDHEN and SYDVKM.

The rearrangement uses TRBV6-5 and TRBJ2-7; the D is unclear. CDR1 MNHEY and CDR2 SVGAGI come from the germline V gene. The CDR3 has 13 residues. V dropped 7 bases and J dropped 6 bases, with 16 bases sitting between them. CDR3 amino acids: CASNTPGEFEQYF. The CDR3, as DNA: TGTGCCAGCAACACTCCCGGTGAATTCGAGCAGTACTTC.

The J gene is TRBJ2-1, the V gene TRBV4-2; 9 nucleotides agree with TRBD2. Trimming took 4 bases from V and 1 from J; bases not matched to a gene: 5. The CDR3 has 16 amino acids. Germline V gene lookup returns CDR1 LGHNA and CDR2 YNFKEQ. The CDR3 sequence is CASSPRGGASYNEQFF. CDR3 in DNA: TGTGCCAGCAGCCCGCGGGGGGGGGCGTCCTACAATGAGCAGTTCTTC.

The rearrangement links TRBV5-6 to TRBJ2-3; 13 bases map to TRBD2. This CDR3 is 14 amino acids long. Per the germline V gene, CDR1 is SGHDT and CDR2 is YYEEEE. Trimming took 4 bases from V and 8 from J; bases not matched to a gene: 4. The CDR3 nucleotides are TGTGCCAGCAGCCGGACTAGCGGGGGAAGTACGCAGTATTTT. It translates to CASSRTSGGSTQYF. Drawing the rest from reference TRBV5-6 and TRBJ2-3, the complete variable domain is DAGVTQSPTHLIKTRGQQVTLRCSPKSGHDTVSWYQQALGQGPQFIFQYYEEEERQRGNFPDRFSGHQFPNYSSELNVNALLLGDSALYLCASSRTSGGSTQYFGPGTRLTVL.

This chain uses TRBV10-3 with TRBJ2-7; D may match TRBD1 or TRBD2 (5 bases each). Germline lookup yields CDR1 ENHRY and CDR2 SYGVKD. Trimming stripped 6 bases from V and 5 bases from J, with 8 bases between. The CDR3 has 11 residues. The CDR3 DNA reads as TGTGCCATCAGGGTGGGGGACGAGCAGTACGTC. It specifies CAIRVGDEQYV.

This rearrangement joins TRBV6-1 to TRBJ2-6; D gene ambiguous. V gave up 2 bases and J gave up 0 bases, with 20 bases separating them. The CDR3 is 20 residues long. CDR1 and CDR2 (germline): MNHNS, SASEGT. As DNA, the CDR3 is TGTGCCAGCAGTGAAAGTTTAACGCAAGTCCATTTCTCTGGGGCCAACGTCCTGACTTTC. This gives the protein CASSESLTQVHFSGANVLTF.

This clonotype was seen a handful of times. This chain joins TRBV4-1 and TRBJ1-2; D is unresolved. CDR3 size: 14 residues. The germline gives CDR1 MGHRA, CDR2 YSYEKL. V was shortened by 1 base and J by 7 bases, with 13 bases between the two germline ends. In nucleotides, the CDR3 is TGCGCCAGCAGCCAAGCATTGGCAACCGGTGGCTACACCTTC. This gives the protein CASSQALATGGYTF.

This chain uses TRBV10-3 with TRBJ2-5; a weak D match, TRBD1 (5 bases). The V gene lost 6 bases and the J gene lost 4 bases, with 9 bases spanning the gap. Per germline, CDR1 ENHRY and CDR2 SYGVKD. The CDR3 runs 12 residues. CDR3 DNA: TGTGCCATCAGGGACAAACTAGAGACCCAGTACTTC. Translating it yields CAIRDKLETQYF.

Here the CDR3 DNA reads TGTGCCAGCAGTGATAGGGGTAGGAAGCCCCAGCATTTT. This sequence encodes CASSDRGRKPQHF. The gene calls are TRBV6-5 and TRBJ1-5; possible D gene TRBD1, 5 bases. The CDR3 runs to 13 residues. Germline assignment: CDR1 MNHEY and CDR2 SVGAGI. V lost 5 bases and J lost 8, with 13 bases in between.

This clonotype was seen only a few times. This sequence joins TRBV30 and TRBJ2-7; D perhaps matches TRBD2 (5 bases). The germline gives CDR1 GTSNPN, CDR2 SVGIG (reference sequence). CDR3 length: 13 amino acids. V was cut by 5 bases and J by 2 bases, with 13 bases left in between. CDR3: CAWVEAHTYEQYF. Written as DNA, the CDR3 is TGTGCCTGGGTGGAGGCACACACCTACGAGCAGTACTTC.

The CDR3 nucleotides read TGTGCCAGCAGCTCCAGTTTCCTCACCGCGACGGGATACGAGCAGTACTTC. Translated: CASSSSFLTATGYEQYF. The genes are TRBV7-9 and TRBJ2-7; D perhaps matches TRBD2 (5 bases). The V gene lost 4 bases and the J gene lost 4 bases, with 23 bases spanning the gap. The CDR3 covers 17 residues. The germline CDR1 and CDR2 sequences are SEHNR and FQNEAQ (reference sequence).

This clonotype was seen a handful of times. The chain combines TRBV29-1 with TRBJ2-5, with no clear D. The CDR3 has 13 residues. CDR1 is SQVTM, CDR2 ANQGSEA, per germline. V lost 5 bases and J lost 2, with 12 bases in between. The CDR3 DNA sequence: TGCAGCGTTCGCCTCCTATCACAAGAGACCCAGTACTTC. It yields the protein CSVRLLSQETQYF.

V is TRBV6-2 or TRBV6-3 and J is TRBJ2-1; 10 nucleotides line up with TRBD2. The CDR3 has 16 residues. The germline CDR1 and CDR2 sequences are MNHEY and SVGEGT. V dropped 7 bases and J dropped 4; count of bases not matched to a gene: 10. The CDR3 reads CASTPAGTSVYNEQFF. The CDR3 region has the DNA TGTGCCAGCACACCCGCCGGGACTAGCGTATACAATGAGCAGTTCTTC.

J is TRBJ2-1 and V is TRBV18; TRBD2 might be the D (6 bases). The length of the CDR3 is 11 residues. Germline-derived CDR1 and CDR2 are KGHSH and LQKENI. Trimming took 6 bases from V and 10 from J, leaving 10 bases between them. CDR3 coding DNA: TGTGCCAGCTCCAACCTAGCGGAGCAGTTCTTC. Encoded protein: CASSNLAEQFF.

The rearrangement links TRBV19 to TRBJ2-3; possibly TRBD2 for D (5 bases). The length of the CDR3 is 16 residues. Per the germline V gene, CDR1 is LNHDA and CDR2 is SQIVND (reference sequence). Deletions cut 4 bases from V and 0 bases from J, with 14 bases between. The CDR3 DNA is TGTGCCAGTAGTAGGCGGGTGAAGGCTAGCACAGATACGCAGTATTTT. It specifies CASSRRVKASTDTQYF.